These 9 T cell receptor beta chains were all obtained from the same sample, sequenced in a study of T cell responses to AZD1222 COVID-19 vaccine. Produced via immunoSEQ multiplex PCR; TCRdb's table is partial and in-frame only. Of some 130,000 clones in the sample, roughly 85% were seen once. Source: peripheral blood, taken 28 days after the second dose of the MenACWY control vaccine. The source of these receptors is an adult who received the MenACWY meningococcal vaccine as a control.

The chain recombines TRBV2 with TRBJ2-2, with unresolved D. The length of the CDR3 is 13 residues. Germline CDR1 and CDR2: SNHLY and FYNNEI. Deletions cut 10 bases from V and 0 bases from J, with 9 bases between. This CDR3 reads CATRSPNTGELFF. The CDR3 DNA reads TGTGCCACAAGGTCCCCGAACACCGGGGAGCTGTTTTTT.

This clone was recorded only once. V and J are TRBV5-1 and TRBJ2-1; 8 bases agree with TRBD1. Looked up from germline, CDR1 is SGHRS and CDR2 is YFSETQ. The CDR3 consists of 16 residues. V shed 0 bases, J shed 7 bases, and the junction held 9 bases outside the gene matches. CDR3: CASSLAAGTGLNEQFF. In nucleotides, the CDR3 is TGCGCCAGCAGCTTGGCCGCGGGGACAGGCCTAAATGAGCAGTTCTTC.

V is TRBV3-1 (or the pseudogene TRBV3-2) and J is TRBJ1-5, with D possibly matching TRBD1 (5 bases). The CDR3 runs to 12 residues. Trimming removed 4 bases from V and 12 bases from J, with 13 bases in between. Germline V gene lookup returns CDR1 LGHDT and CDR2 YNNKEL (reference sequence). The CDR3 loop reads CASSRGGSVQHF. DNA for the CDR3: TGTGCCAGCAGCCGTGGGGGGTCCGTCCAGCATTTT.

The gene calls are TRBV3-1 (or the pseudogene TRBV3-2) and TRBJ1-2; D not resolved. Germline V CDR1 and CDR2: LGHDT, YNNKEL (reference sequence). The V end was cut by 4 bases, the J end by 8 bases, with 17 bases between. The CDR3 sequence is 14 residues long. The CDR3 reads CASSLRGGSGGYTF. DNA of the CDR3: TGTGCCAGCAGCCTCCGTGGTGGGTCCGGGGGCTACACCTTC.

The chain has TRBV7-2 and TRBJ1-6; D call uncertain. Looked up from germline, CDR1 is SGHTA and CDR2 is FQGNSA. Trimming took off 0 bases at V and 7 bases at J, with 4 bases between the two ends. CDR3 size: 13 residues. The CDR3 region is CASSLAENSPLHF. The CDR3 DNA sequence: TGTGCCAGCAGCTTAGCGGAAAATTCACCCCTCCACTTT.

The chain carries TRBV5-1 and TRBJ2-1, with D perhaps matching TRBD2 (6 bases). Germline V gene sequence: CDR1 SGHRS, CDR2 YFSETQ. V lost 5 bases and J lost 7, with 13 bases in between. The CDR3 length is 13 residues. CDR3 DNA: TGCGCCAGCAGGCTAGCGCCGCTTAATGAGCAGTTCTTC. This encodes CASRLAPLNEQFF.

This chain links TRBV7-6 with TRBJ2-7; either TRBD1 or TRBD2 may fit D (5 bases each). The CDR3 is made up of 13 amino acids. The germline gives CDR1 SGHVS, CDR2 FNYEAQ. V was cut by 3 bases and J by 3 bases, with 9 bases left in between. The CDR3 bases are TGTGCCAGCAGCTTGGGACCCAACTACGAGCAGTACGTC. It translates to CASSLGPNYEQYV.

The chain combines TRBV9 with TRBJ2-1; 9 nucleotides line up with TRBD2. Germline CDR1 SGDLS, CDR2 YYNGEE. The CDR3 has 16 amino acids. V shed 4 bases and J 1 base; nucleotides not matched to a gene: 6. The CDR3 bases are TGTGCCAGCAGCTTAGGAGCGGGAGGATCCTACAATGAGCAGTTCTTC. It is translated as CASSLGAGGSYNEQFF.

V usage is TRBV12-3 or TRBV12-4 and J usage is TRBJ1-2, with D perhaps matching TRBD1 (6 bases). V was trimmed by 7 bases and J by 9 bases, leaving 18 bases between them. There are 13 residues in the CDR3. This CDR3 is CASTLGGGRSYTF. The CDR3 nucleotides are TGTGCCAGCACCCTGGGGGGGGGCCGGAGCTACACCTTC.